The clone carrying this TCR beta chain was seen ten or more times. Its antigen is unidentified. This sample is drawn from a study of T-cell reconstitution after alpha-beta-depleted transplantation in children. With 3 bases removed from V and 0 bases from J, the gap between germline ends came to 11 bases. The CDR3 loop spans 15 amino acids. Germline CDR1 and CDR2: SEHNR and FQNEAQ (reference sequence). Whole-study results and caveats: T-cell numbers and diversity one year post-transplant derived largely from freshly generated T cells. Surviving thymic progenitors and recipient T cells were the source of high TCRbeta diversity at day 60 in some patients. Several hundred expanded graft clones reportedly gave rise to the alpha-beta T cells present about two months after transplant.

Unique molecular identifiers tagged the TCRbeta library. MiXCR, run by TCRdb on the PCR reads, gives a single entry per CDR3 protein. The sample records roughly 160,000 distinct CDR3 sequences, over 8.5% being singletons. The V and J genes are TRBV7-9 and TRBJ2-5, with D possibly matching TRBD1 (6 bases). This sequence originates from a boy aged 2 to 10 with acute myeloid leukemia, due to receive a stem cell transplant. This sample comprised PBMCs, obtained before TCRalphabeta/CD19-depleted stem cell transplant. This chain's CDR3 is CASSLRRGYQETQYF. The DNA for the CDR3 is TGTGCCAGCAGCTTGCGCAGGGGATACCAAGAGACCCAGTACTTC.